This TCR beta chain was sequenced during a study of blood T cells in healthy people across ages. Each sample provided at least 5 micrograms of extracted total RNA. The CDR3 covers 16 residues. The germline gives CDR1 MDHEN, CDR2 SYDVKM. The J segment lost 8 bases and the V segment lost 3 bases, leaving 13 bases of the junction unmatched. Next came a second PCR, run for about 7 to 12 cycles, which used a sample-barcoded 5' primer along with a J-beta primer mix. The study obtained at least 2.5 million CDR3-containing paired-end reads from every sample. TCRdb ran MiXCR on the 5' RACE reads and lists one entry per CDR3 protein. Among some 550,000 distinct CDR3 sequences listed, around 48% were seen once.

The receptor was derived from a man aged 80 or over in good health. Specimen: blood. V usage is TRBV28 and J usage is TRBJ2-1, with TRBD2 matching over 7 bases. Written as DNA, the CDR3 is TGTGCCAGCAGTTTTGACGGCGGGAGAAGGTATTATGAGCAGTTCTTC. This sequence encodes CASSFDGGRRYYEQFF.